This T cell receptor (beta chain) is drawn from a study of cytomegalovirus exposure and HLA in healthy donors. In nominal health when sampled, donors likely had unrecorded immune exposures nonetheless. Primers for the PCR totalled 60 Vbeta and 13 Jbeta. Generated by immunoSEQ multiplex PCR, the TCRdb table keeps only in-frame clones and is missing some. The sample lists about 94,000 clones, roughly 80% occurring once. The study's findings and limits: The authors enumerated over 150 TCR beta chains as linked to cytomegalovirus. Three CMV-associated chains were confirmed in vitro to be specific for CMV antigens.

Worth noting for this clone: Its target is not known.

The CDR3 loop spans 14 amino acids. Germline V CDR1 and CDR2: SGHNT, YYREEE (reference sequence). Deletions cut 4 bases from V and 4 bases from J, with 15 bases between. V gene TRBV5-4 combines with J gene TRBJ2-7; TRBD2 is a possible D gene (6 bases). The receptor comes from a woman aged 60 to 75 in good health and CMV-seronegative. Specimen: PBMCs. The CDR3 DNA is TGTGCCAGCAGCCCCCCCGGGCGGGGATACGAGCAGTACTTC. It translates to CASSPPGRGYEQYF.